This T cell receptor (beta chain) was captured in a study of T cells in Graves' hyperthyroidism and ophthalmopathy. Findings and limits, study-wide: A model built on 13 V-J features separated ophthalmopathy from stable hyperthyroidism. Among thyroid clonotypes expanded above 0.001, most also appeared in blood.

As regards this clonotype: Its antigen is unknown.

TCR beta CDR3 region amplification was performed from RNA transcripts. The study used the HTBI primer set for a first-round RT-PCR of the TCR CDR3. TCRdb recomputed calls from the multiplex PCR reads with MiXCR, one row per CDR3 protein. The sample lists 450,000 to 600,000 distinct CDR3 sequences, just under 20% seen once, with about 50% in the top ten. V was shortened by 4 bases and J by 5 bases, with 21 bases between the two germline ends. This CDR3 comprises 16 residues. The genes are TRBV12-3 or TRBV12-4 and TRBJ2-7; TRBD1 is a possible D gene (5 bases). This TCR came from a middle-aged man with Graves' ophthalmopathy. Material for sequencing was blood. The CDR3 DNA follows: TGTGCCAGCAGTTACCCAAAAGGCCCAGGGAACAACGAGCAGTACTTC. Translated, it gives CASSYPKGPGNNEQYF.